The rows below give T cell receptor beta chains drawn from one sample of a study of blood T cell repertoires in COVID-19. Using immunoSEQ multiplex PCR, the repertoire was profiled, and TCRdb retains in-frame clones only, with some absent. Seen here are over 350,000 clones, around nine tenths observed once, and the top ten hold approximately 10%. Sequenced material: PBMCs or T cells enriched from blood (not recorded which). The receptors derive from a woman between 50 and 59 years old who had recovered from COVID-19. Each CDR3 is given with its conserved first and last residue. D genes are given only for firm matches. Size is omitted from some rows. Given values are once, few, many or a class for expanded clones.

>TRBJ1-2|TRBV18|.|.
TGTGCCAGCTCACCCCGCTCAGGGGAAGATGGCTACACCTTC
CASSPRSGEDGYTF
>TRBJ1-2|TRBV7-9|.|TRBD1
TGTGCCAGCAGCTTGACAGGGGGGGATTCAGATGGCTACACCTTC
CASSLTGGDSDGYTF
>TRBJ2-7|TRBV5-6|.|TRBD1
TGTGCCAGCAGCTACCAGGACAGGGACGAGCAGTACTTC
CASSYQDRDEQYF
>TRBJ2-3|TRBV15|.|.
TGTGCCACCAGCAGAGTAGCCGGGACAAGGGGAGATACGCAGTATTTT
CATSRVAGTRGDTQYF
>TRBJ2-3|TRBV6-5|.|TRBD1
TGTGCCAGCAGTTCCGGACAGGGGGCAGATACGCAGTATTTT
CASSSGQGADTQYF
>TRBJ1-1|TRBV24-1|.|TRBD1
TGTGCCACCAGTGGCACAGGGGGGGGCGGTGAAGCTTTCTTT
CATSGTGGGGEAFF
>TRBJ2-1|TRBV7-2|.|TRBD2
TGTGCCAGCAGCTTAGTACACGGGGGGGCCTTTAATGAGCAGTTCTTC
CASSLVHGGAFNEQFF
>TRBJ1-2|TRBV5-1|.|TRBD1
TGCGCCAGCAGCGAAGGGGACAGCTATGGCTACACCTTC
CASSEGDSYGYTF
>TRBJ2-7|TRBV4-2|.|TRBD2
TGTGCCAGCAGCCAAGAAGAAGCGGGGGTCGGGTCCTACGAGCAGTACTTC
CASSQEEAGVGSYEQYF
>TRBJ2-7|TRBV6-5|few|.
TGTGCCAGCAGTTACTCGGGGGGACGGAACTACGAGCAGTACTTC
CASSYSGGRNYEQYF
>TRBJ1-6|TRBV25-1|.|.
TGTGCCAGCAGTGACAGCGAAATCTATAATTCACCCCTCCACTTT
CASSDSEIYNSPLHF
>TRBJ2-1|TRBV5-1|.|.
TGCGCCAGCAGCTTGGTCGGCGCGGGGATCGTCCACAATGAGCAGTTCTTC
CASSLVGAGIVHNEQFF